A single sample is the source of the 27 T cell receptor beta chains below, sequenced in a study of cytomegalovirus exposure and HLA in healthy donors. Primers for the PCR totalled 60 Vbeta and 13 Jbeta. Produced via immunoSEQ multiplex PCR; TCRdb's table is partial and in-frame only. In the table there are about 210,000 clones, around 88% of which are singletons. Sequencing was performed on PBMCs. The receptors come from a man aged 35-49 years in good health and CMV-seropositive.

The rearrangement joins TRBV5-1 to TRBJ2-5, with a possible D match to TRBD2 (7 bases). Trimming shortened V by 4 bases and J by 1 base, and 17 bases separated the two germline ends. Germline-derived CDR1 and CDR2 are SGHRS and YFSETQ. This CDR3 has 16 amino acids. Here the CDR3 reads CASSPVGGGTQETQYF. For the CDR3, the DNA is TGCGCCAGCAGCCCGGTAGGGGGGGGGACCCAAGAGACCCAGTACTTC.

The V gene is TRBV7-9, the J gene TRBJ2-7; TRBD2 aligns across 9 bases. There are 13 residues in the CDR3. Germline V CDR1 and CDR2: SEHNR, FQNEAQ (reference sequence). The V segment lost 8 bases and the J segment 4 bases; nucleotides outside the gene matches: 6. In DNA, the CDR3 is TGTGCCAGCCGCGCGGGAGGGAAATACGAGCAGTACTTC. It yields the protein CASRAGGKYEQYF.

V usage is TRBV9 and J usage is TRBJ2-3; weak D call: TRBD2 (5 bases). This CDR3 region has 17 residues. Trimming left V 3 bases short and J 0 bases short, with 17 bases between. Germline loops: CDR1 SGDLS, CDR2 YYNGEE. DNA for the CDR3: TGTGCCAGCAGCGAGCAAAGACTAACAACTAGCACAGATACGCAGTATTTT. Translating gives CASSEQRLTTSTDTQYF.

The chain combines TRBV6-1 with TRBJ2-1, with D possibly matching TRBD2 (6 bases). CDR1 is MNHNS and CDR2 is SASEGT in the germline V gene. V was pared by 4 bases and J by 7 bases, with 20 bases between. CDR3 length: 16 residues. CDR3 residues: CASSVTGTVPTNEQFF. CDR3 DNA: TGTGCCAGCAGTGTCACCGGGACTGTCCCTACGAATGAGCAGTTCTTC.

This clone occurred once. This chain uses TRBV6-1 with TRBJ1-3; D call uncertain. The CDR3 extends over 12 amino acids. Trimming shortened V by 7 bases and J by 0 bases, and 4 bases separated the two germline ends. Germline-derived CDR1 and CDR2 are MNHNS and SASEGT. CDR3 protein: CASNLSGNTIYF. DNA for the CDR3: TGTGCCAGCAATCTCTCTGGAAACACCATATATTTT.

The chain links TRBV6-1 to TRBJ2-7; TRBD2 matches at 11 bases. The CDR3 is 15 residues long. CDR1 is MNHNS, CDR2 SASEGT, per germline. V shed 5 bases and J 7 bases; nucleotides not matched to a gene: 10. CDR3 nucleotide sequence: TGTGCCAGCAGTTTATTAGCGGGAGGGCCGGGGGAGCAGTACTTC. Its translation: CASSLLAGGPGEQYF.

The V call is TRBV28, the J call TRBJ1-4; 10 bases are shared with TRBD1. Germline CDR1 MDHEN, CDR2 SYDVKM. V shed 4 bases and J 10 bases; nucleotides not matched to a gene: 9. The CDR3 spans 15 residues. In DNA, the CDR3 is TGTGCCAGCAGTTCTTCTGGACAGGGGGTTGGAAAACTGTTTTTT. This translates into CASSSSGQGVGKLFF. The whole variable domain, filled in from reference TRBV28 and TRBJ1-4, reads DVKVTQSSRYLVKRTGEKVFLECVQDMDHENMFWYRQDPGLGLRLIYFSYDVKMKEKGDIPEGYSVSREKKERFSLILESASTNQTSMYLCASSSSGQGVGKLFFGSGTQLSVL.

This chain uses TRBV5-4 with TRBJ1-4; TRBD1 agrees at 9 bases. From germline, CDR1 is SGHNT and CDR2 YYREEE (reference sequence). The V and J ends lost 4 bases and 7 bases, in that order; junction bases with no gene match: 5. The CDR3 extends over 14 amino acids. CDR3 protein: CASSVQGAGEKLFF. The CDR3 nucleotides read TGTGCCAGCAGCGTACAGGGGGCAGGTGAAAAACTGTTTTTT.

The chain employs TRBV4-3 and TRBJ2-1; 13 bases fit TRBD2. Germline values: CDR1 LGHNA, CDR2 YSLEER. V was clipped by 4 bases and J by 6 bases; unmatched bases: 6. This CDR3 is built from 16 residues. Here the CDR3 reads CASSRRTSGSFNEQFF. The CDR3 nucleotides read TGCGCCAGCAGCCGAAGGACTAGCGGGAGTTTCAATGAGCAGTTCTTC.

The CDR3 DNA reads TGTGCCAGCAGCTTGGACAGGGCAGGGTCTGGAAACACCATATATTTT. Protein: CASSLDRAGSGNTIYF. This chain joins TRBV5-4 and TRBJ1-3, with a weak D call TRBD1 (6 bases). The CDR3 has 16 amino acids. Germline values: CDR1 SGHNT, CDR2 YYREEE (reference sequence). V was pared by 0 bases and J by 1 base, with 11 bases between.

A remark on this clone: The same CDR3 can be traced to other DNA sequences in this sample. This sequence joins TRBV5-1 and TRBJ1-1, with a weak D call TRBD1 (5 bases). Germline V CDR1 and CDR2: SGHRS, YFSETQ. The CDR3 has 15 residues. The V end was cut by 0 bases, the J end by 0 bases, with 9 bases between. CDR3 residues: CASSLGGGMNTEAFF. CDR3 coding DNA: TGCGCCAGCAGCTTGGGTGGGGGGATGAACACTGAAGCTTTCTTT.

This rearrangement joins TRBV5-1 to TRBJ2-1, with a tentative D call TRBD2 (6 bases). Between the trimmed V and J ends, which lost 0 bases and 0 bases, there was a span of 10 bases. The length of the CDR3 is 16 residues. CDR1 and CDR2 from the germline V gene are SGHRS and YFSETQ. The CDR3 reads CASSLGFGSSYNEQFF. CDR3 nucleotides: TGCGCCAGCAGCTTGGGATTCGGGAGCTCCTACAATGAGCAGTTCTTC.

The genes are TRBV11-2 and TRBJ1-2, with 7 bases lining up with TRBD1. The CDR3 is 15 amino acids. With 5 bases clipped from V and 3 bases from J, the junction kept 9 bases outside the gene matches. Germline CDR1 is SGHAT and CDR2 is FQNNGV. The DNA of the CDR3 is TGTGCCAGCAGCCGGTTCGGGACAGCGGACTATGGCTACACCTTC. Translated, it gives CASSRFGTADYGYTF.

The J gene is TRBJ2-7, the V gene TRBV5-4; 8 bases match TRBD1. The ends lost 4 bases at V and 0 bases at J; junction bases unmatched: 3. The CDR3 sequence is 14 residues long. CDR1 SGHNT and CDR2 YYREEE come from the germline V gene (reference sequence). The CDR3 coding sequence is TGTGCCAGCAGCGTGACAGGGGTCTCCTACGAGCAGTACTTC. It translates to CASSVTGVSYEQYF.

The gene calls are TRBV18 and TRBJ1-1; 8 bases fit TRBD1. The CDR3 consists of 15 residues. From germline, CDR1 is KGHSH and CDR2 LQKENI. V lost 3 bases to trimming and J lost 5 bases; unmatched junction nucleotides: 8. In DNA, the CDR3 is TGTGCCAGCTCACCCCTCGGACAGGGAGTGACTGAAGCTTTCTTT. It specifies CASSPLGQGVTEAFF.

V and J are TRBV11-2 and TRBJ2-1; 10 bases are shared with TRBD2. The V segment lost 5 bases and the J segment 2 bases; nucleotides outside the gene matches: 15. This CDR3 has 19 residues. Germline V gene lookup returns CDR1 SGHAT and CDR2 FQNNGV. In DNA, the CDR3 is TGTGCCAGCAGCCCAGGACTAGCGGCTACCACGGGCACCTACAATGAGCAGTTCTTC. Its protein is CASSPGLAATTGTYNEQFF. Supplemented by reference TRBV11-2 and TRBJ2-1, the full variable domain reads EAGVAQSPRYKIIEKRQSVAFWCNPISGHATLYWYQQILGQGPKLLIQFQNNGVVDDSQLPKDRFSAERLKGVDSTLKIQPAKLEDSAVYLCASSPGLAATTGTYNEQFFGPGTRLTVL.

CDR3 amino acids: CASSEAIGAPGELFF. The CDR3 DNA reads TGTGCCAGCAGTGAAGCGATTGGGGCTCCCGGGGAGCTGTTTTTT. This chain joins TRBV2 and TRBJ2-2, with TRBD1 as a possible D gene (5 bases). The germline CDR1 and CDR2 sequences are SNHLY and FYNNEI. Trimming pared 0 bases from V and 6 bases from J, leaving 11 bases between. This CDR3 is 15 amino acids long.

The chain uses TRBV6-1 and TRBJ2-2; 7 bases fit TRBD1. The CDR3 extends over 14 amino acids. The germline CDR1 and CDR2 sequences are MNHNS and SASEGT. J gave up 4 bases and V 6 bases, and 5 bases lay outside the gene matches. The CDR3 spells CASRTGQVTGELFF. The CDR3 bases are TGTGCCAGCAGGACAGGACAGGTCACCGGGGAGCTGTTTTTT.

The gene calls are TRBV7-2 and TRBJ2-7, with 12 positions matching TRBD1. The germline CDR1 and CDR2 sequences are SGHTA and FQGNSA. The CDR3 is 17 residues long. V lost 5 bases, J lost 3 bases, and 11 bases stayed unmatched. CDR3 sequence (DNA): TGTGCCAGCAGCCAAGATGGGTGGGACAGGGGGCTCTACGAGCAGTACTTC. This codes for CASSQDGWDRGLYEQYF.

The genes are TRBV11-1 and TRBJ1-2; D is unresolved. Germline V gene data show CDR1 as SGHAT and CDR2 as FQDESV (reference sequence). V was cut by 5 bases and J by 9 bases, with 19 bases left in between. CDR3 size: 14 residues. The CDR3 loop is CASSPGLHQASYTF. For the CDR3, the DNA is TGTGCCAGCAGCCCGGGGTTGCACCAAGCGAGCTACACCTTC.

The rearrangement joins TRBV2 to TRBJ1-2; the D gene is possibly TRBD1 (6 bases). Germline V lookup: CDR1 SNHLY, CDR2 FYNNEI. CDR3 length: 15 amino acids. The V end lost 2 bases, the J end lost 10 bases, and 20 bases lay between the germline ends. The CDR3 sequence is CASSENLPPGGHYTF. CDR3 bases: TGTGCCAGCAGTGAAAATCTTCCCCCGGGGGGGCACTACACCTTC. The complete variable domain, with remaining parts taken from reference TRBV2 and TRBJ1-2, reads EPEVTQTPSHQVTQMGQEVILRCVPISNHLYFYWYRQILGQKVEFLVSFYNNEISEKSEIFDDQFSVERPDGSNFTLKIRSTKLEDSAMYFCASSENLPPGGHYTFGSGTRLTVV.

V and J are TRBV14 and TRBJ1-2, with D tentatively TRBD1 (5 bases). The V gene's germline CDR1 is SGHDN and CDR2 FVKESK. The V end lost 0 bases, the J end lost 6 bases, and 20 bases lay between the germline ends. This CDR3 is 17 amino acids long. CDR3 DNA: TGTGCCAGCAGCCAAGATCTTTCGGGCAGGCAGGGTGATGGCTACACCTTC. It specifies CASSQDLSGRQGDGYTF.

This clone was picked up one time. The rearrangement links TRBV28 to TRBJ2-7, with D uncertain. The V gene's germline CDR1 is MDHEN and CDR2 SYDVKM. The CDR3 has 15 amino acids. Trimming shortened V by 7 bases and J by 5 bases, and 21 bases separated the two germline ends. The CDR3, as DNA: TGTGCCAGCACCTTTTCCCGAATCGCTATCGACGAGCAGTACTTC. It encodes CASTFSRIAIDEQYF.

This clone was observed a handful of times. The genes are TRBV9 and TRBJ2-3; D might be TRBD2 (5 bases). V lost 0 bases to trimming and J lost 4 bases, with 12 bases between them. CDR1 and CDR2 from the germline V gene are SGDLS and YYNGEE. The CDR3 runs 15 residues. The CDR3 bases are TGTGCCAGCAGCGTAGGGGGAGTGGAACCAGATACGCAGTATTTT. It codes for CASSVGGVEPDTQYF. The variable domain in full, completed from reference TRBV9 and TRBJ2-3, reads DSGVTQTPKHLITATGQRVTLRCSPRSGDLSVYWYQQSLDQGLQFLIQYYNGEERAKGNILERFSAQQFPDLHSELNLSSLELGDSALYFCASSVGGVEPDTQYFGPGTRLTVL.

This clone was detected once. V gene TRBV7-8 combines with J gene TRBJ2-1; 11 positions agree with TRBD1. Losses at the gene ends were 5 bases for V and 15 bases for J; bases not matched to a gene: 12. The length of the CDR3 is 14 residues. The germline V gene has CDR1 SGHVS and CDR2 FQNEAQ. The CDR3 nucleotides are TGTGCCAGCAGCCCGTGGACAGGGGGCTATGCTTGGTTCTTC. The encoded protein is CASSPWTGGYAWFF. Variable domain in full (rest from reference TRBV7-8 and TRBJ2-1): GAGVSQSPRYKVAKRGQDVALRCDPISGHVSLFWYQQALGQGPEFLTYFQNEAQLDKSGLPSDRFFAERPEGSVSTLKIQRTQQEDSAVYLCASSPWTGGYAWFFGPGTRLTVL.

The chain links TRBV7-2 to TRBJ1-4; TRBD1 agrees at 8 bases. Germline loops: CDR1 SGHTA, CDR2 FQGNSA. The ends lost 3 bases at V and 7 bases at J; junction bases unmatched: 7. The CDR3 has 15 amino acids. The CDR3 loop reads CASSFSGTGLEKLFF. The CDR3 region has the DNA TGTGCCAGCAGCTTCTCCGGGACAGGCCTTGAAAAACTGTTTTTT.

The rearrangement links TRBV28 to TRBJ2-1; TRBD2 matches 8 bases. Germline V gene data show CDR1 as MDHEN and CDR2 as SYDVKM. The CDR3 is made up of 16 amino acids. V trimming: 2 bases; J trimming: 1 base; junction bases outside the gene matches: 4. For the CDR3, the DNA is TGTGCCAGCAGTTTACGGGCGGGGGGATCCTACAATGAGCAGTTCTTC. It encodes CASSLRAGGSYNEQFF.